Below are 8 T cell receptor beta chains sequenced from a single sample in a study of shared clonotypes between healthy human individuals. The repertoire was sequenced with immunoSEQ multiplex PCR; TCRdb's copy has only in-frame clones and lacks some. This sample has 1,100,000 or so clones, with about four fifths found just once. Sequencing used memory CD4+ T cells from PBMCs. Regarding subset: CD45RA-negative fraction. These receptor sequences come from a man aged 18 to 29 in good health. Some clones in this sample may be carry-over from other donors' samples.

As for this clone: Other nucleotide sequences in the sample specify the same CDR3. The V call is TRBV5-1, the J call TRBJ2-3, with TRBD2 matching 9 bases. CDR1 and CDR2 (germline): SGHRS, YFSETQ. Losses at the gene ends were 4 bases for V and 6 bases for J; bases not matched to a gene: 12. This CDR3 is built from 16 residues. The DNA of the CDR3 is TGCGCCAGCAGCCCGAGGGGTAGCGGGAGAGGGGATACGCAGTATTTT. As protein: CASSPRGSGRGDTQYF.

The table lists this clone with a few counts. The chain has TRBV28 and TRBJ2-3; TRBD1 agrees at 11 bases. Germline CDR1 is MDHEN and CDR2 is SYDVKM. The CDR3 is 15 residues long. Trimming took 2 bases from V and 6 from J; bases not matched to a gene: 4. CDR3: CASSLRTGGMDTQYF. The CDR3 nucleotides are TGTGCCAGCAGTTTAAGGACAGGGGGCATGGATACGCAGTATTTT.

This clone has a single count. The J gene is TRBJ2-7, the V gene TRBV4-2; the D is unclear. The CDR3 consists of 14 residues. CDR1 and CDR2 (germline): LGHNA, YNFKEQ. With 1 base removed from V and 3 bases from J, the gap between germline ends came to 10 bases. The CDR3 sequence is CASSQGPPVYEQYF. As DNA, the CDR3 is TGTGCCAGCAGCCAAGGGCCACCGGTCTACGAGCAGTACTTC.

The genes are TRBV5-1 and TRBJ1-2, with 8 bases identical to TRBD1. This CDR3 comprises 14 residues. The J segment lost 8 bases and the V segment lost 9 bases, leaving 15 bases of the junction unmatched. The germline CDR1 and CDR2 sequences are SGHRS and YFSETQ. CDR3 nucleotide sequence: TGCGCCACCCTAGGACATCCGGGACAGGTCGGCTACACCTTC. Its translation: CATLGHPGQVGYTF. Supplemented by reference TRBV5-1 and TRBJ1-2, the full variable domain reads KAGVTQTPRYLIKTRGQQVTLSCSPISGHRSVSWYQQTPGQGLQFLFEYFSETQRNKGNFPGRFSGRQFSNSRSEMNVSTLELGDSALYLCATLGHPGQVGYTFGSGTRLTVV.

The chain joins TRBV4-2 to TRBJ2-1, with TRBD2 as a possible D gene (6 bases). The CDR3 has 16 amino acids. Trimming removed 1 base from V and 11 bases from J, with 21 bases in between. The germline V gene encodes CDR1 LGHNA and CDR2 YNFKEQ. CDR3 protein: CASSQVGGSGDPKQFF. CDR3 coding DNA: TGTGCCAGCAGCCAAGTAGGCGGTAGCGGAGACCCCAAGCAGTTCTTC.

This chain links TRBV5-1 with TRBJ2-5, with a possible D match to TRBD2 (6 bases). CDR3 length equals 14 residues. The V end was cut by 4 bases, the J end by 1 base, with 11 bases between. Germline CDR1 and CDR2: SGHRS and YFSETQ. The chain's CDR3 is CASSATAGQETQYF. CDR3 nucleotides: TGCGCCAGCAGCGCTACAGCGGGCCAAGAGACCCAGTACTTC.

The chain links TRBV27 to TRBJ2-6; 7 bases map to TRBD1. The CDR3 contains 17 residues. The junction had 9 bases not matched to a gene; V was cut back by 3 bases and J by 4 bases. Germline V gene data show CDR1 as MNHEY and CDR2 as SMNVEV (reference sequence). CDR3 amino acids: CASSLGRGLGGANVLTF. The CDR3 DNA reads TGTGCCAGCAGTTTGGGCAGGGGGTTGGGAGGGGCCAACGTCCTGACTTTC. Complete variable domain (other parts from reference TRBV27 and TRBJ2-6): EAQVTQNPRYLITVTGKKLTVTCSQNMNHEYMSWYRQDPGLGLRQIYYSMNVEVTDKGDVPEGYKVSRKEKRNFPLILESPSPNQTSLYFCASSLGRGLGGANVLTFGAGSRLTVL.

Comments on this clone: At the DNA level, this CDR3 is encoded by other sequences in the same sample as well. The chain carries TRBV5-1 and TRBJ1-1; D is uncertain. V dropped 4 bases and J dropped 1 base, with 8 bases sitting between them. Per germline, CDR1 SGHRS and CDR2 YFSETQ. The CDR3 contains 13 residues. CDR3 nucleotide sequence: TGCGCCAGCAGCCTAGAGGGGAACACTGAAGCTTTCTTT. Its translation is CASSLEGNTEAFF.